Listed below are T cell receptor beta chains from one sample, sequenced in a study of blood T cell repertoires in COVID-19. Produced via immunoSEQ multiplex PCR; TCRdb's table is partial and in-frame only. The repertoire has fewer than 250,000 clones, 92% of them found once; the top ten carry approximately 0.8%. The sample was peripheral blood. The receptors originated from a man under 40 with COVID-19, enrolled during active disease. CDR3s include the opening cysteine and the closing phenylalanine or tryptophan. The order of the fields is CDR3 length, V gene, D gene, J gene, CDR3 protein, CDR3 DNA. A D gene is named only where the DNA matches it firmly.

16	TRBV24-1	TRBD1	TRBJ2-5	CATSDPDHTGEETQYF	TGTGCCACCAGTGACCCGGATCATACAGGGGAGGAGACCCAGTACTTC
14	TRBV30	.	TRBJ1-2	CAWRPLEGPYGYTF	TGTGCCTGGAGGCCCCTTGAGGGCCCCTATGGCTACACCTTC
11	TRBV30	.	TRBJ1-6	CAWKMGSPLHF	TGTGCCTGGAAGATGGGCTCACCCCTCCACTTT
17	TRBV18	TRBD1	TRBJ1-4	CASSPPGTGRSNEKLFF	TGTGCCAGCTCACCACCCGGGACAGGGAGGTCTAATGAAAAACTGTTTTTT
14	TRBV30	TRBD1	TRBJ1-2	CAWSLLTGGAGYTF	TGTGCCTGGAGTTTACTAACAGGGGGCGCGGGCTACACCTTC
17	TRBV16	TRBD2	TRBJ2-1	CASSQPAPSGVYNEQFF	TGTGCCAGCAGCCAACCAGCACCTAGCGGGGTTTACAATGAGCAGTTCTTC
13	TRBV15	.	TRBJ2-1	CATSTLDSSEQFF	TGTGCCACCAGCACCCTGGACAGCAGTGAGCAGTTCTTC
15	TRBV6-1	TRBD1	TRBJ1-4	CASSERPGQNEKLFF	TGTGCCAGCAGTGAAAGGCCGGGACAGAATGAAAAACTGTTTTTT
14	TRBV5-1	TRBD2	TRBJ2-3	CASSLERGINTQYF	TGCGCCAGCAGCTTGGAGCGGGGAATAAATACGCAGTATTTT
14	TRBV24-1	.	TRBJ2-1	CATSDSQDPNEQFF	TGTGCCACCAGTGATTCACAGGACCCCAATGAGCAGTTCTTC
14	TRBV6-5	.	TRBJ1-1	CASRSRFEGSEAFF	TGTGCCAGCAGGTCCCGTTTCGAGGGCTCTGAAGCTTTCTTT
11	TRBV7-2	.	TRBJ1-2	CATELNYGYTF	TGTGCCACTGAGCTAAACTATGGCTACACCTTC
16	TRBV27	TRBD1	TRBJ1-1	CASSFWAGGQNTEAFF	TGTGCCAGCAGTTTCTGGGCAGGGGGACAGAACACTGAAGCTTTCTTT
14	TRBV19	.	TRBJ1-2	CASSMNREIIYYTF	TGTGCCAGTAGTATGAACAGGGAGATCATCTACTACACCTTC
15	TRBV4-1	.	TRBJ1-6	CASSRGGSYNSPLHF	TGCGCCAGCAGCCGGGGGGGCTCCTATAATTCACCCCTCCACTTT
15	TRBV6-5	.	TRBJ1-4	CASSRSRVSGEKLFF	TGTGCCAGCAGCCGATCCAGGGTTTCGGGTGAAAAACTGTTTTTT
14	TRBV27	.	TRBJ2-1	CASSFGGYRNEQFF	TGTGCCAGCAGTTTTGGGGGGTATAGGAATGAGCAGTTCTTC